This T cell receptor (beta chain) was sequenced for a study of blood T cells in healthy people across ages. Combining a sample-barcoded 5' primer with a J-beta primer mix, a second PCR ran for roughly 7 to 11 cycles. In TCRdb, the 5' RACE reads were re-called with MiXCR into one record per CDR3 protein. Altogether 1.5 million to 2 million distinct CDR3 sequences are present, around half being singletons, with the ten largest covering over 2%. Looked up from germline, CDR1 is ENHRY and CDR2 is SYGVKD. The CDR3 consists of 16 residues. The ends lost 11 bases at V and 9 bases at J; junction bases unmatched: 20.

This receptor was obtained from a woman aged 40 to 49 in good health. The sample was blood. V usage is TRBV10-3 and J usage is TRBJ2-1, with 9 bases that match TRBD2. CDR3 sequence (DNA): TGTGCCCCCAGTAGCGGCGGGGCTAGCGGGGTGGGTGAGCAGTTCTTC. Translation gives CAPSSGGASGVGEQFF.